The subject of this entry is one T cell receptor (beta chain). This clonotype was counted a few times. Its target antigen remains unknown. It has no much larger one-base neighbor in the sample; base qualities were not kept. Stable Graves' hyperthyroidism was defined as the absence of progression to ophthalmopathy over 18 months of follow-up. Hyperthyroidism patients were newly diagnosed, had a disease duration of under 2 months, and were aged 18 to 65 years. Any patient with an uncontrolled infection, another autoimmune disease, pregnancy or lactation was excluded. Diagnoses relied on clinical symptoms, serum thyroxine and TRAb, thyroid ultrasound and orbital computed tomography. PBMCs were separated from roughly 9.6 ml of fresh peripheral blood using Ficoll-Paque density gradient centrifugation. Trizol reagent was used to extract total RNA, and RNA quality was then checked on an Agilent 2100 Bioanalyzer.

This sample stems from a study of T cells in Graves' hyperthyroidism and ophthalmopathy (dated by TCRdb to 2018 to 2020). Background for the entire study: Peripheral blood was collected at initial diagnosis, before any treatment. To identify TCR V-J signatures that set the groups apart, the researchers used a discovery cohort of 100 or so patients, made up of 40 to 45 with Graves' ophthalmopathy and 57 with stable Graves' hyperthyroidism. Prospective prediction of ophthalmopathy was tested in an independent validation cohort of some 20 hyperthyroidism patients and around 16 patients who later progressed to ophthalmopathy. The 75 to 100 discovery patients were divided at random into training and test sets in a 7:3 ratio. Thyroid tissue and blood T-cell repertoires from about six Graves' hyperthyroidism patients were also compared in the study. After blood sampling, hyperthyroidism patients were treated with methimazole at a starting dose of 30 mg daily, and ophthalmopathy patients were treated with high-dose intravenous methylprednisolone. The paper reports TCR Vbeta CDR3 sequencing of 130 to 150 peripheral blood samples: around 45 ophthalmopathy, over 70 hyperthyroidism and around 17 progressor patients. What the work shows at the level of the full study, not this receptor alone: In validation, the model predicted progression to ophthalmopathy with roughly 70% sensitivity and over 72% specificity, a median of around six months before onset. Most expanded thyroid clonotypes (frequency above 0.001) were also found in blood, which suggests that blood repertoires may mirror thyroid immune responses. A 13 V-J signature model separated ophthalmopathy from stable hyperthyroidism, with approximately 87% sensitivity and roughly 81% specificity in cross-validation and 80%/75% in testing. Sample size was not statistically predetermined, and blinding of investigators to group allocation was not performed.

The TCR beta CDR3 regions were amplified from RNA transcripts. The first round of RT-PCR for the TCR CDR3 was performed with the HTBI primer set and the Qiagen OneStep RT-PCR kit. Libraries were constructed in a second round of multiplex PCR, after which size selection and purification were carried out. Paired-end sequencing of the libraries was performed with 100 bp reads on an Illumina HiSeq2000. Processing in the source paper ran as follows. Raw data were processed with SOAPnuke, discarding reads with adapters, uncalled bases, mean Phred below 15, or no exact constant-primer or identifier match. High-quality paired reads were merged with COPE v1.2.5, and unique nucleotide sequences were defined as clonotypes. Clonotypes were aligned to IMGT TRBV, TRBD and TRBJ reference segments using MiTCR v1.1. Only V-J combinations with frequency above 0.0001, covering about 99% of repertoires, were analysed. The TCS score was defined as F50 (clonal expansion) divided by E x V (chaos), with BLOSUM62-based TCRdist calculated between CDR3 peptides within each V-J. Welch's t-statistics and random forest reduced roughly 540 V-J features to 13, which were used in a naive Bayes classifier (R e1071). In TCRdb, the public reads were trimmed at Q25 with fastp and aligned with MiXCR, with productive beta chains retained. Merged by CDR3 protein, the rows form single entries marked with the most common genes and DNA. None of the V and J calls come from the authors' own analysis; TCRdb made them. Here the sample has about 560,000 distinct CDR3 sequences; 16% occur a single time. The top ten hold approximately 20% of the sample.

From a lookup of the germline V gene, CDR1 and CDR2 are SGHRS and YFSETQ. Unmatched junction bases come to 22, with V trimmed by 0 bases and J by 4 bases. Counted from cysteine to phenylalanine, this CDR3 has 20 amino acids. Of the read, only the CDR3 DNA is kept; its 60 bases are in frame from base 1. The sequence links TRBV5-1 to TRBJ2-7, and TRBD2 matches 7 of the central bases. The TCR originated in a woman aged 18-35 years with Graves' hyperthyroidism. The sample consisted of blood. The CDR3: CASSLARFGGMAGVGYEQYF. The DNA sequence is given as TGCGCCAGCAGCTTGGCACGATTCGGCGGAATGGCGGGAGTGGGGTACGAGCAGTACTTC.